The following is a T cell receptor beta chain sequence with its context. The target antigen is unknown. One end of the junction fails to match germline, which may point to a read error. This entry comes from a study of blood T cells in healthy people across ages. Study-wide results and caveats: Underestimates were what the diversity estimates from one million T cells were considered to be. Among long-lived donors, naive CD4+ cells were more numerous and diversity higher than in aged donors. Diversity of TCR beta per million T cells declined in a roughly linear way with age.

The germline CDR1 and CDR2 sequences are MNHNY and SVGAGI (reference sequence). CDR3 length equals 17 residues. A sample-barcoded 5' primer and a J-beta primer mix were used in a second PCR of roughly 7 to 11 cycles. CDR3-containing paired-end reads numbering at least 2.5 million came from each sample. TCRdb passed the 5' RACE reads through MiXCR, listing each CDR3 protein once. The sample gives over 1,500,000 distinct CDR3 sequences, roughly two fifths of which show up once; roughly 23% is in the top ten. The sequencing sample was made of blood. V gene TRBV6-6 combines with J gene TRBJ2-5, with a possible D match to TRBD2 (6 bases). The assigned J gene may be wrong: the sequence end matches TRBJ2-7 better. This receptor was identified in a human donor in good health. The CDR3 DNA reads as TGTACCAGCAGCCTCAACGTCGGGGGATCTTTGGGGTACGAGCAGTACTTC. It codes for CTSSLNVGGSLGYEQYF.